Following are 15 T cell receptor beta chains from one sample sequenced in a study of T cell responses to AZD1222 COVID-19 vaccine. Produced via immunoSEQ multiplex PCR; TCRdb's table is partial and in-frame only. In the table there are 250,000 to 300,000 clones, 85% to 95% of which are singletons. Specimen: peripheral blood, collected 28 days after the second AZD1222 dose. The receptor set was obtained from an adult who received the AZD1222 COVID-19 vaccine.

The rearrangement joins TRBV19 to TRBJ2-3, with D unclear. CDR1 is LNHDA and CDR2 is SQIVND in the germline V gene (reference sequence). There are 13 residues in the CDR3. V was pared by 3 bases and J by 1 base, with 5 bases between. The CDR3 spells CASSILGTDTQYF. Written as DNA, the CDR3 is TGTGCCAGTAGTATCTTGGGCACAGATACGCAGTATTTT.

Concerning this clone itself: Germline and junction disagree at one end, which may indicate a read error. This chain joins TRBV7-7 and TRBJ2-1; D not certain. The CDR3 has 14 residues. Germline loops: CDR1 SSHAT, CDR2 FNYEAQ (reference sequence). DNA for the CDR3: TGTGCTAGCAGTTCCGGCCCCACAAGCAATGAGCAGTTCTTC. It encodes CASSSGPTSNEQFF. Drawing the rest from reference TRBV7-7 and TRBJ2-1, the complete variable domain is GAGVSQSPRYKVTKRGQDVTLRCDPISSHATLYWYQQALGQGPEFLTYFNYEAQPDKSGLPSDRFSAERPEGSISTLTIQRTEQRDSAMYRCASSSGPTSNEQFFGPGTRLTVL.

The chain joins TRBV10-3 to TRBJ2-7; D is ambiguous. The CDR3 sequence is 13 residues long. Germline lookup yields CDR1 ENHRY and CDR2 SYGVKD. The ends were cut back, 7 bases at V and 2 bases at J, with 12 bases in the middle. The CDR3 DNA is TGTGCCATCACTATCGACACGACCTACGAGCAGTACTTC. Translating gives CAITIDTTYEQYF.

This chain uses TRBV5-5 with TRBJ2-7; possible D gene TRBD1, 6 bases. This CDR3 has 14 amino acids. V was cut by 0 bases and J by 3 bases, with 10 bases left in between. Germline lookup yields CDR1 SGHKS and CDR2 YYEKEE (reference sequence). The CDR3 sequence: CASSLVPDSYEQYF. In DNA, the CDR3 is TGTGCCAGCAGCTTGGTTCCGGACAGCTACGAGCAGTACTTC.

The chain combines TRBV28 with TRBJ1-5; possible D gene TRBD1, 5 bases. V was trimmed by 2 bases and J by 7 bases, leaving 9 bases between them. The germline V gene encodes CDR1 MDHEN and CDR2 SYDVKM. This CDR3 is 13 amino acids long. The CDR3 coding sequence is TGTGCCAGCAGTTTAATGGGGCCCCAGCCCCAGCATTTT. Protein product: CASSLMGPQPQHF.

The chain carries TRBV28 and TRBJ1-2; D not resolved. The CDR3 is 13 residues long. Germline-derived CDR1 and CDR2 are MDHEN and SYDVKM. The V gene lost 5 bases and the J gene lost 3 bases, with 10 bases spanning the gap. The CDR3 reads CASSQRTYYGYTF. CDR3 bases: TGTGCCAGCAGTCAACGGACTTACTATGGCTACACCTTC.

This clone has more than one count but fewer than ten. The rearrangement links TRBV7-6 to TRBJ2-7; 12 bases align to TRBD2. This CDR3 has 17 amino acids. J gave up 2 bases and V 5 bases, and 10 bases lay outside the gene matches. Per germline, CDR1 SGHVS and CDR2 FNYEAQ. CDR3 in DNA: TGTGCCAGCAGCACAAAAACTAGCGGGAGGTCCCCCTACGAGCAGTACTTC. Translating it yields CASSTKTSGRSPYEQYF.

The chain carries TRBV28 and TRBJ2-4; D gene unclear. V was shortened by 7 bases and J by 5 bases, with 12 bases between the two germline ends. The CDR3 totals 13 residues. CDR1 and CDR2 from the germline V gene are MDHEN and SYDVKM. CDR3 DNA sequence: TGTGCCAGCAACGAAGGGTTACAAAACATTCAGTACTTC. Residues: CASNEGLQNIQYF.

J is TRBJ2-5 and V is TRBV9, with 8 positions matching TRBD2. The length of the CDR3 is 16 residues. Germline V gene data show CDR1 as SGDLS and CDR2 as YYNGEE. V lost 0 bases and J lost 2; bases outside the gene matches: 6. The CDR3 here is CASSVDAGRGQETQYF. CDR3 sequence (DNA): TGTGCCAGCAGCGTAGATGCCGGGAGGGGGCAAGAGACCCAGTACTTC.

As regards this clone: The same CDR3 also results from other DNA sequences found in this sample. V is TRBV9 and J is TRBJ1-1; D gene uncertain. The CDR3 is 13 amino acids. Germline values: CDR1 SGDLS, CDR2 YYNGEE. V shed 0 bases and J shed 1 base, with 4 bases lying between them. CDR3 region: CASSVGPNTEAFF. CDR3 in DNA: TGTGCCAGCAGCGTAGGCCCGAACACTGAAGCTTTCTTT.

The chain joins TRBV6-5 to TRBJ2-7; tentative D call: TRBD1 (5 bases). V gave up 9 bases and J gave up 3 bases, with 9 bases separating them. Germline loops: CDR1 MNHEY, CDR2 SVGAGI. The CDR3 has 11 amino acids. The CDR3 protein is CASQGIYEQYF. The CDR3 DNA reads as TGTGCCAGTCAGGGTATCTACGAGCAGTACTTC.

The chain combines TRBV5-1 with TRBJ2-1; D is possibly TRBD1 or TRBD2 (5 bases each). CDR1 is SGHRS and CDR2 is YFSETQ in the germline V gene. This CDR3 contains 15 residues. V was cut by 0 bases and J by 5 bases, with 12 bases left in between. The CDR3 is CASSLEGRDHNEQFF. In DNA form, the CDR3 reads TGCGCCAGCAGCTTGGAAGGCAGGGACCACAATGAGCAGTTCTTC.

The chain joins TRBV5-8 to TRBJ1-2, with 8 bases identical to TRBD1. The CDR3 spans 14 residues. With 5 bases clipped from V and 2 bases from J, the junction kept 5 bases outside the gene matches. The germline V gene encodes CDR1 SGHTS and CDR2 YDEGEE. For the CDR3, the DNA is TGTGCCAGCAGGGACAGGGTAGGAAACTATGGCTACACCTTC. Encoded protein: CASRDRVGNYGYTF.

The CDR3 is CASSGEPRAGSSEKLFF. The CDR3 region has the DNA TGTGCCAGCAGTGGAGAGCCGAGGGCAGGGAGTAGTGAAAAACTGTTTTTT. The genes are TRBV28 and TRBJ1-4, with D possibly TRBD1 on 5 matching bases. V shed 5 bases and J shed 7 bases, with 23 bases lying between them. The germline V gene encodes CDR1 MDHEN and CDR2 SYDVKM. There are 17 residues in the CDR3.

J is TRBJ2-7 and V is TRBV14, with 10 bases that match TRBD2. CDR3 length: 16 residues. CDR1 is SGHDN, CDR2 FVKESK, per germline. J lost 7 bases, V lost 1 base, and 10 bases had no gene match. The CDR3 here is CASSQALAGEMYEQYF. CDR3 DNA: TGTGCCAGCAGCCAAGCTCTAGCGGGAGAAATGTATGAGCAGTACTTC.